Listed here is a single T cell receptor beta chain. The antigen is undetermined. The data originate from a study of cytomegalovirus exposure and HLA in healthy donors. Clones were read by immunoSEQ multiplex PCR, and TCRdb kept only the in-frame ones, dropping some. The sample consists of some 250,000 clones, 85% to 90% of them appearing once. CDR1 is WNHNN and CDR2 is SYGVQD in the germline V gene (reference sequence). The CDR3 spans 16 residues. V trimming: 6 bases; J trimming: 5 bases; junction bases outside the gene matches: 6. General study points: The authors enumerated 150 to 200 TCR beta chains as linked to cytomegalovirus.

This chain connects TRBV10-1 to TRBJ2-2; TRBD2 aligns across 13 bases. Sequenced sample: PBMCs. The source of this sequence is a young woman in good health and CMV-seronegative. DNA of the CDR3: TGCGCCAGCAGCTTGGGACTAGCGGGGCGGACCGGGGAGCTGTTTTTT. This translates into CASSLGLAGRTGELFF.